This passage covers 18 T cell receptor beta chains from one sample sequenced in a study of T cells in Graves' hyperthyroidism and ophthalmopathy. Using RNA transcripts as the source, TCR beta CDR3 regions were amplified. HTBI primers were used for first-round RT-PCR of the TCR CDR3. Each CDR3 protein is one row after TCRdb ran MiXCR on the multiplex PCR reads. The sample has 500,000 to 550,000 distinct CDR3 sequences; less than 25% are singletons. The sequencing sample was made of blood. Receptors were obtained from a young man with Graves' hyperthyroidism.

In its sample, this clonotype was seen a few times. The gene calls are TRBV28 and TRBJ1-2, with D possibly TRBD1 on 5 matching bases. The CDR3 has 15 residues. Trimming took off 8 bases at V and 2 bases at J, with 18 bases between the two ends. Germline V gene data show CDR1 as MDHEN and CDR2 as SYDVKM. The DNA for the CDR3 is TGTGCCAGCGGTCCGCAGGGTCTAGGGAACTATGGCTACACCTTC. Its translation: CASGPQGLGNYGYTF.

The chain joins TRBV5-1 to TRBJ2-5; D might be TRBD1 (5 bases). V was trimmed by 0 bases and J by 4 bases, leaving 10 bases between them. CDR1 and CDR2 (germline): SGHRS, YFSETQ. The CDR3 runs 14 residues. The CDR3: CASSLVRGGETQYF. Here the CDR3 DNA reads TGCGCCAGCAGCTTGGTAAGGGGTGGAGAGACCCAGTACTTC.

At least ten counts were recorded for this clonotype. V gene TRBV10-3 combines with J gene TRBJ2-5; D ambiguous. The CDR3 is made up of 13 amino acids. Trimming pared 7 bases from V and 5 bases from J, leaving 14 bases between. Germline V gene data show CDR1 as ENHRY and CDR2 as SYGVKD. CDR3 in DNA: TGTGCCATCAACGACCGTCTTCAGGAGACCCAGTACTTC. Amino acids: CAINDRLQETQYF.

This clonotype was recorded a few times. V is TRBV9 and J is TRBJ1-1; D is possibly TRBD1 (5 bases). Germline CDR1 SGDLS, CDR2 YYNGEE. The V end lost 3 bases, the J end lost 1 base, and 22 bases lay between the germline ends. There are 18 residues in the CDR3. The CDR3 spells CASSARGGNPTANTEAFF. Written as DNA, the CDR3 is TGTGCCAGCAGCGCCCGGGGGGGGAACCCCACAGCGAACACTGAAGCTTTCTTT.

This clonotype was found once. The rearrangement uses TRBV11-2 and TRBJ2-5, with 8 bases matching TRBD2. Germline V CDR1 and CDR2: SGHAT, FQNNGV. V gave up 3 bases and J gave up 7 bases; unmatched junction bases: 25. The CDR3 runs to 20 residues. The CDR3 sequence is CASSFIPPGLAGATQWTQYF. DNA of the CDR3: TGTGCCAGCAGCTTTATCCCCCCAGGACTAGCTGGGGCAACCCAATGGACCCAGTACTTC.

This clonotype has only a few counts. The chain's CDR3 is CASSRTGLVETQYF. CDR3 DNA sequence: TGCGCCAGCAGCCGGACAGGACTCGTGGAGACCCAGTACTTC. This sequence joins TRBV4-1 and TRBJ2-5; 7 bases agree with TRBD1. The CDR3 consists of 14 residues. V shed 4 bases, J shed 5 bases, and the junction held 7 bases outside the gene matches. In germline, CDR1 is MGHRA, CDR2 YSYEKL.

The sample holds many counts of this clonotype. The V and J genes are TRBV20-1 and TRBJ2-5, with TRBD1 identical over 7 bases. CDR1 and CDR2 (germline): DFQATT, SNEGSKA (reference sequence). The CDR3 sequence is 11 residues long. Trimming at V came to 5 bases and at J to 5 bases, leaving 2 bases not matched to a gene. CDR3 in amino acids: CSASQGETQYF. CDR3 DNA: TGCAGTGCTTCACAGGGGGAGACCCAGTACTTC.

On this clonotype itself: A read error may produce the germline difference seen at one junction end. The chain uses TRBV12-3 or TRBV12-4 and TRBJ2-2; D perhaps matches TRBD1 (6 bases). This CDR3 region has 13 residues. CDR3 bases: TGTGCCGGCAGTGCGGACAGCCACGGGGAGCTGTTTTTT. Amino acids: CAGSADSHGELFF.

This clonotype was detected ten times or more. The genes are TRBV11-1 and TRBJ2-7; 8 nucleotides agree with TRBD1. With V trimmed by 4 bases and J by 3 bases, 11 bases remained unmatched. This CDR3 contains 16 residues. Germline V gene lookup returns CDR1 SGHAT and CDR2 FQDESV (reference sequence). The DNA of the CDR3 is TGTGCCAGCAGCTCCACCAGACGGACAGGGATCTACGAGCAGTACTTC. Protein sequence: CASSSTRRTGIYEQYF.

This rearrangement joins TRBV29-1 to TRBJ1-1; TRBD1 might be the D (6 bases). Per germline, CDR1 SQVTM and CDR2 ANQGSEA. V was cut by 0 bases and J by 6 bases, with 14 bases left in between. This CDR3 is 14 amino acids long. Written as DNA, the CDR3 is TGCAGCGTTGAAGATCTTGAGGGGGGACCTGAAGCTTTCTTT. Translation: CSVEDLEGGPEAFF.

This clonotype was recorded at least ten times. This sequence joins TRBV28 and TRBJ1-1; the D is unclear. Looked up from germline, CDR1 is MDHEN and CDR2 is SYDVKM. The CDR3 has 13 amino acids. V was pared by 5 bases and J by 1 base, with 8 bases between. The CDR3 coding sequence is TGTGCCAGCAGTCCACACCAGAACACTGAAGCTTTCTTT. Its protein product is CASSPHQNTEAFF.

This clonotype was detected many times. The gene calls are TRBV7-8 and TRBJ1-1; 8 nucleotides align to TRBD1. This CDR3 comprises 17 residues. The V segment lost 3 bases and the J segment 5 bases; nucleotides outside the gene matches: 14. Germline CDR1 reads SGHVS; CDR2 reads FQNEAQ. CDR3 sequence: CASSFRQGPASGTEAFF. CDR3 DNA sequence: TGTGCCAGCAGCTTTAGACAGGGGCCCGCCTCGGGGACTGAAGCTTTCTTT.

Many counts were recorded for this clonotype. V gene TRBV19 combines with J gene TRBJ1-1; D may be TRBD1 (6 bases). The CDR3 runs 13 residues. In germline, CDR1 is LNHDA, CDR2 SQIVND (reference sequence). V was cut by 7 bases and J by 1 base, with 10 bases left in between. This CDR3 reads CASTRTANTEAFF. CDR3 bases: TGTGCCAGTACCCGGACAGCGAACACTGAAGCTTTCTTT.

At least ten counts were recorded for this clonotype. The chain's CDR3 is CASSLAASGTEAFF. The CDR3, as DNA: TGTGCCAGCAGCTTAGCTGCCTCGGGCACTGAAGCTTTCTTT. V usage is TRBV11-2 and J usage is TRBJ1-1; no reliable D call. This CDR3 contains 14 residues. V lost 1 base and J lost 4, with 10 bases in between. Germline assignment: CDR1 SGHAT and CDR2 FQNNGV.

This rearrangement joins TRBV6-5 to TRBJ2-2; D may correspond to TRBD1 or TRBD2 (5 bases each). The CDR3 has 13 residues. Trimming pared 6 bases from V and 6 bases from J, leaving 11 bases between. Germline V gene sequence: CDR1 MNHEY, CDR2 SVGAGI. The CDR3 DNA is TGTGCCAGCAGCTACGGGGCTGCCGGGGAGCTGTTTTTT. Its protein product is CASSYGAAGELFF.

The V and J genes are TRBV12-3 or TRBV12-4 and TRBJ1-2, with D perhaps TRBD1 (6 bases). Trimming removed 3 bases from V and 7 bases from J, with 12 bases in between. The CDR3 loop spans 13 amino acids. CDR3 DNA sequence: TGTGCCAGCAGTTTCGGGCAGGGGCCTGGCTACACCTTC. This translates into CASSFGQGPGYTF.

This rearrangement joins TRBV13 to TRBJ1-3; D remains unclear. V lost 2 bases to trimming and J lost 4 bases, with 9 bases between them. The germline V gene has CDR1 PRHDT and CDR2 FYEKMQ (reference sequence). There are 14 residues in the CDR3. The CDR3 DNA follows: TGTGCCAGCAGCTTACGGGAGGAAGGAAACACCATATATTTT. As protein: CASSLREEGNTIYF.

Many counts were recorded for this clonotype. The V call is TRBV28, the J call TRBJ2-7; D remains ambiguous. Germline CDR1 and CDR2: MDHEN and SYDVKM. The CDR3 is 12 residues long. V dropped 7 bases and J dropped 3 bases, with 10 bases sitting between them. The CDR3 loop reads CASTGLHYEQYF. The CDR3, as DNA: TGTGCCAGCACAGGCCTCCACTACGAGCAGTACTTC. Using reference TRBV28 and TRBJ2-7 for the parts outside the CDR3, the full variable domain is DVKVTQSSRYLVKRTGEKVFLECVQDMDHENMFWYRQDPGLGLRLIYFSYDVKMKEKGDIPEGYSVSREKKERFSLILESASTNQTSMYLCASTGLHYEQYFGPGTRLTVT.